These 15 T cell receptor beta chains originate from one sample sequenced in a study of blood T cell repertoires in COVID-19 (dated by TCRdb to the early 2020s). Libraries were built with the immunoSEQ multiplex PCR assay. The table was pulled from immuneACCESS by TCRdb, which kept in-frame rearrangements only. Such tables lose some clones; where checked, under half of the loss comes from unresolved V genes, and the rest has no known cause. The sample profile shows 110,000 or so clones; about 85% of them were found once. Roughly 1.6% of the sample belongs to the ten largest clones. The sample consisted of peripheral blood. These receptors all come from a man aged 50 to 59 with acute or convalescent COVID-19.

V gene TRBV29-1 combines with J gene TRBJ2-5; 9 nucleotides match TRBD1. Per the germline V gene, CDR1 is SQVTM and CDR2 is ANQGSEA. Trimming removed 7 bases from V and 4 bases from J; junction bases left unmatched: 7. CDR3 length: 13 residues. The DNA of the CDR3 is TGCAGCGGGGGACAGGGCTATCGAGAGACCCAGTACTTC. Amino acid sequence: CSGGQGYRETQYF.

The chain combines TRBV10-2 with TRBJ2-7; 8 bases are shared with TRBD1. J gave up 5 bases and V 2 bases, and 14 bases lay outside the gene matches. Per the germline V gene, CDR1 is WSHSY and CDR2 is SAAADI. This CDR3 contains 17 residues. This CDR3 reads CASSESVGAGGIDEQYF. In DNA form, the CDR3 reads TGCGCCAGCAGTGAGAGCGTCGGGGCAGGGGGCATCGACGAGCAGTACTTC.

The chain links TRBV2 to TRBJ1-1; TRBD1 is a possible D gene (6 bases). The V gene lost 6 bases and the J gene lost 6 bases, with 14 bases spanning the gap. Germline V CDR1 and CDR2: SNHLY, FYNNEI. There are 13 residues in the CDR3. In nucleotides, the CDR3 is TGTGCCAGCAGACAGGGACCGGGGTCTGAAGCTTTCTTT. Translated, it gives CASRQGPGSEAFF. The full variable domain, with the rest looked up from reference TRBV2 and TRBJ1-1, is EPEVTQTPSHQVTQMGQEVILRCVPISNHLYFYWYRQILGQKVEFLVSFYNNEISEKSEIFDDQFSVERPDGSNFTLKIRSTKLEDSAMYFCASRQGPGSEAFFGQGTRLTVV.

The chain joins TRBV2 to TRBJ2-2, with TRBD1 matching over 10 bases. CDR1 is SNHLY and CDR2 is FYNNEI in the germline V gene. Germline trimming cut 7 bases from V and 1 base from J; bases unmatched to any gene: 6. This CDR3 region has 16 residues. In nucleotides, the CDR3 is TGTGCCAGCAACCGACAGGGGGCCGGGAACACCGGGGAGCTGTTTTTT. Its protein product is CASNRQGAGNTGELFF.

The chain recombines TRBV4-1 with TRBJ2-1, with D perhaps TRBD1 (6 bases). V gave up 0 bases and J gave up 4 bases, with 10 bases separating them. The CDR3 is 15 amino acids. Germline V CDR1 and CDR2: MGHRA, YSYEKL. The CDR3 here is CASSQDGQGYNEQFF. DNA of the CDR3: TGCGCCAGCAGCCAAGACGGGCAGGGGTACAATGAGCAGTTCTTC.

The rearrangement joins TRBV11-2 to TRBJ2-7; D remains unclear. The CDR3 runs to 14 residues. Germline lookup yields CDR1 SGHAT and CDR2 FQNNGV. Deletions cut 5 bases from V and 0 bases from J, with 11 bases between. The CDR3 sequence is CASSLQVHSYEQYF. The CDR3 bases are TGTGCCAGCAGCCTTCAGGTCCACTCCTACGAGCAGTACTTC.

V gene TRBV3-1 (or the pseudogene TRBV3-2) combines with J gene TRBJ1-6; D gene ambiguous. Trimming removed 2 bases from V and 7 bases from J, with 12 bases in between. Germline loops: CDR1 LGHDT, CDR2 YNNKEL (reference sequence). CDR3 length: 15 residues. The CDR3 here is CASSQTQLPNSPLHF. DNA for the CDR3: TGTGCCAGCAGCCAAACACAGCTCCCAAATTCACCCCTCCACTTT.

V gene TRBV5-4 combines with J gene TRBJ1-2; no clear D. Per the germline V gene, CDR1 is SGHNT and CDR2 is YYREEE (reference sequence). This CDR3 comprises 14 residues. V lost 3 bases and J lost 7, with 16 bases in between. CDR3 bases: TGTGCCAGCAGCTCCCCTGGAGGAGGGTTTGGCTACACCTTC. As protein: CASSSPGGGFGYTF.

The CDR3 region is CASSLFGRQGTHREDSSYNSPLHF. The CDR3 coding sequence is TGTGCCAGCAGTTTATTTGGGCGCCAGGGAACTCATAGAGAAGATAGCTCCTATAATTCACCCCTCCACTTT. V usage is TRBV27 and J usage is TRBJ1-6; the D gene is possibly TRBD1 (5 bases). V was shortened by 1 base and J by 0 bases, with 31 bases between the two germline ends. The length of the CDR3 is 24 residues. Germline CDR1 reads MNHEY; CDR2 reads SMNVEV (reference sequence).

This clone was seen only a few times. The chain couples TRBV20-1 to TRBJ2-4; D remains ambiguous. Germline V lookup: CDR1 DFQATT, CDR2 SNEGSKA (reference sequence). This CDR3 contains 16 residues. Trimming stripped 3 bases from V and 1 base from J, with 16 bases between. This chain's CDR3 is CSASPTAVSAKNIQYF. The CDR3 region has the DNA TGCAGTGCTAGTCCCACCGCGGTTTCGGCCAAAAACATTCAGTACTTC.

The chain is built from TRBV7-4 and TRBJ2-1; 7 bases are a match to TRBD2. This CDR3 has 14 amino acids. V was clipped by 5 bases and J by 4 bases; unmatched bases: 5. From germline, CDR1 is SGHVT and CDR2 SQSDAQ. The CDR3 nucleotides read TGTGCCAGCAGCCGGGACTACCGGTACAATGAGCAGTTCTTC. Protein: CASSRDYRYNEQFF.

V and J are TRBV5-1 and TRBJ1-4; tentative D call: TRBD1 (6 bases). The V gene's germline CDR1 is SGHRS and CDR2 YFSETQ. The CDR3 sequence is 16 residues long. Trimming shortened V by 0 bases and J by 4 bases, and 13 bases separated the two germline ends. CDR3 nucleotides: TGCGCCAGCAGCTTGGCCCTGAGGGGGTTTAATGAAAAACTGTTTTTT. This sequence encodes CASSLALRGFNEKLFF. Filled out from reference TRBV5-1 and TRBJ1-4, the complete variable domain reads KAGVTQTPRYLIKTRGQQVTLSCSPISGHRSVSWYQQTPGQGLQFLFEYFSETQRNKGNFPGRFSGRQFSNSRSEMNVSTLELGDSALYLCASSLALRGFNEKLFFGSGTQLSVL.

The chain links TRBV2 to TRBJ2-7, with a weak D call TRBD1 (5 bases). Germline V gene data show CDR1 as SNHLY and CDR2 as FYNNEI. The CDR3 is 13 amino acids. Trimming shortened V by 5 bases and J by 7 bases, and 15 bases separated the two germline ends. The CDR3 region has the DNA TGTGCCAGCAGTAATGCCAGGGTTGAAGAGCAGTACTTC. Amino acid sequence: CASSNARVEEQYF.

This clone was counted a single time. The rearrangement links TRBV7-2 to TRBJ2-3, with 10 bases fitting TRBD2. V dropped 5 bases and J dropped 4; count of bases not matched to a gene: 9. Germline V lookup: CDR1 SGHTA, CDR2 FQGNSA. The CDR3 sequence is 16 residues long. The CDR3 DNA follows: TGTGCCAGCAGCCACATAGCGGGGGGTAGCCCAGATACGCAGTATTTT. Its translation is CASSHIAGGSPDTQYF.

The CDR3 sequence: CASSPDSGGSSYNEQFF. The CDR3 coding sequence is TGTGCCAGCAGCCCAGATAGCGGGGGGAGCTCCTACAATGAGCAGTTCTTC. This chain links TRBV7-2 with TRBJ2-1; TRBD2 aligns across 10 bases. The V gene end was trimmed by 5 bases and the J gene end by 0 bases; junction bases not matched to a gene: 7. The CDR3 has 17 residues. Per germline, CDR1 SGHTA and CDR2 FQGNSA.